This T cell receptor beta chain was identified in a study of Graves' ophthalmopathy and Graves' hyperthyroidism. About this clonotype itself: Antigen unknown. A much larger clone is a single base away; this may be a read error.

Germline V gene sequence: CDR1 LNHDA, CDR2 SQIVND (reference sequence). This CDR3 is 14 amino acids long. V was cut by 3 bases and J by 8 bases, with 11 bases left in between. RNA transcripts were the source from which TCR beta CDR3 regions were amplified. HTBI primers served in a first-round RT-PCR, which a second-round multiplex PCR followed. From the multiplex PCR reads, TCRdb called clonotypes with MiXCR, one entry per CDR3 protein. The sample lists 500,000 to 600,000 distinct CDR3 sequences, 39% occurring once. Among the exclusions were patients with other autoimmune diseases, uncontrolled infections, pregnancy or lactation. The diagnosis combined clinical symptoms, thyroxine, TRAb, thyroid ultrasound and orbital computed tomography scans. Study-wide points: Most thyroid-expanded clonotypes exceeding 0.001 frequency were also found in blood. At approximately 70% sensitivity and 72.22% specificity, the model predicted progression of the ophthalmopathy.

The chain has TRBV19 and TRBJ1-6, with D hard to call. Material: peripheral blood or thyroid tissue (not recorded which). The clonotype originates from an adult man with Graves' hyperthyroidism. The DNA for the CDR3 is TGTGCCAGTAGTATCATAGGAGACTATTCACCCCTCCACTTT. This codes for CASSIIGDYSPLHF.